The 26 T cell receptor beta chains below were found in one sample sequenced in a study of blood T cell repertoires in COVID-19. The repertoire was sequenced with immunoSEQ multiplex PCR; TCRdb's copy has only in-frame clones and lacks some. This sample carries a few hundred thousand clones, around 83% of them seen once, and the ten largest clones take approximately 2.9%. The specimen was peripheral blood. Receptors were obtained from a middle-aged man with active or convalescent COVID-19.

The rearrangement joins TRBV15 to TRBJ2-7, with a weak D call TRBD1 (6 bases). Between the trimmed V and J ends, which lost 3 bases and 10 bases, there was a span of 16 bases. Germline assignment: CDR1 LNHNV and CDR2 YYDKDF (reference sequence). This CDR3 spans 13 amino acids. The DNA of the CDR3 is TGTGCCACCAGCAGTGACTTGACAGGAGTTCAGTACTTC. This codes for CATSSDLTGVQYF.

The chain carries TRBV6-5 and TRBJ1-6; TRBD1 is a possible D gene (5 bases). The V and J ends lost 2 bases and 4 bases respectively, with 9 bases between them. Germline lookup yields CDR1 MNHEY and CDR2 SVGAGI. The CDR3 is 15 residues long. The CDR3 loop reads CASSYGGAYNSPLHF. The DNA for the CDR3 is TGTGCCAGCAGTTACGGAGGGGCGTATAATTCACCCCTCCACTTT.

This chain connects TRBV7-3 to TRBJ1-1; TRBD1 might be the D (5 bases). The V gene lost 2 bases and the J gene lost 4 bases, with 14 bases spanning the gap. Germline V lookup: CDR1 SGHTA, CDR2 FQGTGA. CDR3 length: 15 residues. CDR3: CASSLSPRGSTEAFF. CDR3 DNA: TGTGCCAGCAGCTTATCCCCTCGGGGGAGCACTGAAGCTTTCTTT.

The V gene is TRBV28, the J gene TRBJ1-1, with 7 bases matching TRBD1. The CDR3 runs 14 residues. V shed 2 bases and J 4 bases; nucleotides not matched to a gene: 4. Germline lookup yields CDR1 MDHEN and CDR2 SYDVKM. CDR3 DNA: TGTGCCAGCAGTTTAGGTCAGGGGGTCACTGAAGCTTTCTTT. Amino acid sequence: CASSLGQGVTEAFF.

The J gene is TRBJ1-1, the V gene TRBV29-1; 7 bases fit TRBD1. The germline V gene encodes CDR1 SQVTM and CDR2 ANQGSEA. This CDR3 has 14 residues. With 6 bases clipped from V and 0 bases from J, the junction kept 7 bases outside the gene matches. CDR3 sequence: CSVRDREMNTEAFF. The CDR3 DNA sequence: TGCAGCGTCCGCGACAGGGAGATGAACACTGAAGCTTTCTTT. Complete variable domain (other parts from reference TRBV29-1 and TRBJ1-1): SAVISQKPSRDICQRGTSLTIQCQVDSQVTMMFWYRQQPGQSLTLIATANQGSEATYESGFVIDKFPISRPNLTFSTLTVSNMSPEDSSIYLCSVRDREMNTEAFFGQGTRLTVV.

The chain joins TRBV13 to TRBJ2-1, with TRBD2 matching over 13 bases. With 8 bases clipped from V and 0 bases from J, the junction kept 10 bases outside the gene matches. Germline CDR1 reads PRHDT; CDR2 reads FYEKMQ (reference sequence). The CDR3 is made up of 18 amino acids. The CDR3 sequence is CASVGTSGVRASYNEQFF. The CDR3 region has the DNA TGTGCCAGCGTAGGGACTAGCGGGGTTCGAGCCTCCTACAATGAGCAGTTCTTC.

The CDR3 region is CASSSLAGALGNEQFF. CDR3 sequence (DNA): TGTGCCAGCAGCTCTCTAGCGGGGGCCTTGGGGAATGAGCAGTTCTTC. J is TRBJ2-1 and V is TRBV6-6, with 10 bases that match TRBD2. The J segment lost 7 bases and the V segment lost 6 bases, leaving 12 bases of the junction unmatched. In germline, CDR1 is MNHNY, CDR2 SVGAGI (reference sequence). The CDR3 covers 16 residues.

The chain combines TRBV10-1 with TRBJ1-6; 7 positions agree with TRBD1. The CDR3 extends over 14 amino acids. Germline V gene lookup returns CDR1 WNHNN and CDR2 SYGVQD (reference sequence). The V segment lost 5 bases and the J segment 9 bases; nucleotides outside the gene matches: 7. The CDR3 loop reads CASSPDRDGSPLHF. DNA of the CDR3: TGCGCCAGCAGTCCCGACAGGGATGGTTCACCCCTCCACTTT.

This CDR3 reads CASSQDEGETTYNSPLHF. CDR3 DNA sequence: TGTGCCAGCAGCCAAGATGAAGGGGAAACGACCTATAATTCACCCCTCCACTTT. The gene calls are TRBV3-1 (or the pseudogene TRBV3-2) and TRBJ1-6; the D gene is possibly TRBD1 (5 bases). V was pared by 0 bases and J by 2 bases, with 14 bases between. Germline V gene sequence: CDR1 LGHDT, CDR2 YNNKEL (reference sequence). This CDR3 comprises 18 residues.

In the case of this clone: Other DNA sequences in the same sample also yield this CDR3. The V call is TRBV5-1, the J call TRBJ2-3, with TRBD1 as a possible D gene (6 bases). Germline CDR1 SGHRS, CDR2 YFSETQ. The CDR3 runs to 13 residues. V dropped 3 bases and J dropped 1 base, with 6 bases sitting between them. The CDR3 region has the DNA TGCGCCAGCAGCTCAGGGGGCACAGATACGCAGTATTTT. This encodes CASSSGGTDTQYF. The whole variable domain, remainder taken from reference TRBV5-1 and TRBJ2-3, is KAGVTQTPRYLIKTRGQQVTLSCSPISGHRSVSWYQQTPGQGLQFLFEYFSETQRNKGNFPGRFSGRQFSNSRSEMNVSTLELGDSALYLCASSSGGTDTQYFGPGTRLTVL.

The V and J genes are TRBV5-1 and TRBJ1-4, with 7 bases that match TRBD1. V shed 3 bases and J 4 bases; nucleotides not matched to a gene: 3. In germline, CDR1 is SGHRS, CDR2 YFSETQ. The CDR3 has 14 amino acids. The CDR3 region has the DNA TGCGCCAGCAGCTCCGGGACAGTTAATGAAAAACTGTTTTTT. As protein: CASSSGTVNEKLFF.

V usage is TRBV6-5 and J usage is TRBJ1-1, with TRBD1 identical over 9 bases. Unmatched junction bases numbered 6, after V lost 4 bases and J lost 0 bases. In germline, CDR1 is MNHEY, CDR2 SVGAGI. The CDR3 runs to 16 residues. DNA of the CDR3: TGTGCCAGCAGTTTCCGGGACAGGGTATTGAACACTGAAGCTTTCTTT. Protein: CASSFRDRVLNTEAFF.

This clone was seen a few times. The chain is built from TRBV6-5 and TRBJ1-1; D perhaps matches TRBD1 (5 bases). In germline, CDR1 is MNHEY, CDR2 SVGAGI. V was cut by 4 bases and J by 1 base, with 10 bases left in between. The CDR3 runs 14 residues. CDR3 nucleotide sequence: TGTGCCAGCAGTTCGGACACCGAGAACACTGAAGCTTTCTTT. Its translation is CASSSDTENTEAFF.

The V call is TRBV25-1, the J call TRBJ2-3, with 8 bases that match TRBD2. The J segment lost 3 bases and the V segment lost 2 bases, leaving 13 bases of the junction unmatched. The germline V gene has CDR1 MGHDK and CDR2 SYGVNS. The CDR3 consists of 18 residues. CDR3 protein: CASSEGWGAGVMTDTQYF. For the CDR3, the DNA is TGTGCCAGCAGTGAAGGTTGGGGAGCGGGAGTAATGACAGATACGCAGTATTTT.

V and J are TRBV2 and TRBJ2-3; 10 bases fit TRBD1. Germline CDR1 and CDR2: SNHLY and FYNNEI. The CDR3 spans 16 residues. J was trimmed by 4 bases and V by 5 bases; bases with no gene match: 9. CDR3 protein: CASSKTGQGRSDTQYF. The CDR3 DNA follows: TGTGCCAGCAGTAAGACGGGACAGGGGAGGTCAGATACGCAGTATTTT. Supplemented by reference TRBV2 and TRBJ2-3, the full variable domain reads EPEVTQTPSHQVTQMGQEVILRCVPISNHLYFYWYRQILGQKVEFLVSFYNNEISEKSEIFDDQFSVERPDGSNFTLKIRSTKLEDSAMYFCASSKTGQGRSDTQYFGPGTRLTVL.

This clone was found once. V is TRBV28 and J is TRBJ1-5; TRBD1 matches 7 bases. The V gene end was trimmed by 2 bases and the J gene end by 7 bases; junction bases not matched to a gene: 8. Germline V gives CDR1 MDHEN, CDR2 SYDVKM. CDR3 length: 15 amino acids. Here the CDR3 DNA reads TGTGCCAGCAGTTTAGGCGCCAGGGGGTACCAGCCCCAGCATTTT. Translation: CASSLGARGYQPQHF.

The V and J genes are TRBV19 and TRBJ2-7; no definite D call. The V gene lost 5 bases and the J gene lost 2 bases, with 31 bases spanning the gap. The CDR3 length is 20 residues. Germline CDR1 is LNHDA and CDR2 is SQIVND (reference sequence). The CDR3 DNA reads TGTGCCAGTAGTTACCCCCGCTGTTGGTGGTGTGCCCTAACTACCTACGAGCAGTACTTC. It is translated as CASSYPRCWWCALTTYEQYF.

This clone came up a few times. The chain uses TRBV5-5 and TRBJ2-1; 9 bases are shared with TRBD2. The CDR3 sequence is 15 residues long. V lost 2 bases to trimming and J lost 6 bases; unmatched junction nucleotides: 6. CDR1 and CDR2 (germline): SGHKS, YYEKEE (reference sequence). The CDR3 sequence is CASSFAGGSANEQFF. The CDR3 bases are TGTGCCAGCAGCTTCGCGGGAGGGTCAGCCAATGAGCAGTTCTTC.

This clone was recorded once. This sequence joins TRBV10-1 and TRBJ1-6; 9 positions match TRBD1. CDR1 and CDR2 from the germline V gene are WNHNN and SYGVQD (reference sequence). J was trimmed by 10 bases and V by 6 bases; bases with no gene match: 7. The CDR3 is 14 amino acids. DNA of the CDR3: TGCGCCAGCAGCGCCGGGACAGGGAGCTCACCCCTCCACTTT. Amino acids: CASSAGTGSSPLHF.

The table lists this clone with a count of one. J is TRBJ1-1 and V is TRBV16; possible D gene TRBD1, 5 bases. CDR3 length: 14 amino acids. Trimming stripped 3 bases from V and 4 bases from J, with 12 bases between. Germline CDR1 KGHSY, CDR2 FQNENV. The CDR3, as DNA: TGTGCCAGCAGCCATCGGGGGTTCGGCACTGAAGCTTTCTTT. This gives the protein CASSHRGFGTEAFF.

This chain connects TRBV6-2 or TRBV6-3 to TRBJ2-3; 9 positions agree with TRBD2. V trimming: 0 bases; J trimming: 4 bases; junction bases outside the gene matches: 2. CDR1 MNHEY and CDR2 SVGEGT come from the germline V gene. CDR3 length: 15 amino acids. CDR3 amino acids: CASSYSGGGADTQYF. In nucleotides, the CDR3 is TGTGCCAGCAGTTACTCCGGCGGGGGGGCAGATACGCAGTATTTT.

The chain combines TRBV14 with TRBJ1-1, with D uncertain. The CDR3 extends over 15 amino acids. Germline CDR1 SGHDN, CDR2 FVKESK. The V gene lost 4 bases and the J gene lost 4 bases, with 16 bases spanning the gap. The CDR3 here is CASSPSGRVGTEAFF. DNA of the CDR3: TGTGCCAGCAGCCCCTCGGGGAGGGTCGGCACTGAAGCTTTCTTT.

This sequence joins TRBV5-4 and TRBJ2-5; a weak D match, TRBD2 (6 bases). From germline, CDR1 is SGHNT and CDR2 YYREEE (reference sequence). V was shortened by 2 bases and J by 2 bases, with 13 bases between the two germline ends. The CDR3 runs to 15 residues. The CDR3 is CASSFDTGTQETQYF. The DNA for the CDR3 is TGTGCCAGCAGCTTCGACACCGGGACTCAAGAGACCCAGTACTTC.

The count of this clone is one. The chain has TRBV2 and TRBJ2-3; D is undetermined. The germline V and J ends were trimmed by 8 bases and 4 bases, with 13 bases remaining between them. The germline CDR1 and CDR2 sequences are SNHLY and FYNNEI. This CDR3 is built from 13 residues. This CDR3 reads CASSVERSDTQYF. The CDR3 DNA reads as TGTGCCAGCTCCGTCGAACGGTCAGATACGCAGTATTTT.

V and J are TRBV11-3 and TRBJ1-1; D is possibly TRBD1 (6 bases). The ends were cut back, 7 bases at V and 10 bases at J, with 13 bases in the middle. This CDR3 region has 11 residues. Germline CDR1 SGHNT, CDR2 YENEEA. The CDR3 reads CASTRGGSAFF. The CDR3 bases are TGTGCCAGCACCCGGGGGGGCTCAGCTTTCTTT. Supplemented by reference TRBV11-3 and TRBJ1-1, the full variable domain reads EAGVVQSPRYKIIEKKQPVAFWCNPISGHNTLYWYLQNLGQGPELLIRYENEEAVDDSQLPKDRFSAERLKGVDSTLKIQPAELGDSAVYLCASTRGGSAFFGQGTRLTVV.

The V gene is TRBV2, the J gene TRBJ1-2, with D maybe TRBD1 (5 bases). This CDR3 has 14 residues. Germline CDR1 SNHLY, CDR2 FYNNEI. V lost 0 bases and J 2 bases, leaving 7 bases between the germline ends. The CDR3 protein is CASSEAGGNYGYTF. DNA of the CDR3: TGTGCCAGCAGTGAAGCGGGGGGGAACTATGGCTACACCTTC.